These 28 T cell receptor beta chains share one sample of origin, sequenced in a study of cytomegalovirus exposure and HLA in healthy donors. Assay used: immunoSEQ multiplex PCR; TCRdb lists only in-frame clones, some missing. The sample gives 300,000 to 350,000 clones, 88% of which show up once; approximately 0.95% is in the top ten. Sequencing was carried out using PBMCs. All receptors derive from a man aged 25 to 45 in good health and CMV-seronegative.

This clone was detected once. The J gene is TRBJ2-1, the V gene TRBV5-1; a weak D match, TRBD1 (5 bases). Trimming cost V 4 bases and J 6 bases, with 5 bases left between them. Looked up from germline, CDR1 is SGHRS and CDR2 is YFSETQ. The length of the CDR3 is 11 residues. CDR3 region: CASSQGNEQFF. In nucleotides, the CDR3 is TGCGCCAGCAGCCAGGGCAATGAGCAGTTCTTC.

This chain links TRBV2 with TRBJ2-7; tentatively, D is TRBD1 (5 bases). There are 13 residues in the CDR3. V lost 6 bases to trimming and J lost 4 bases, with 13 bases between them. CDR1 and CDR2 (germline): SNHLY, FYNNEI. The CDR3 sequence: CASRPESGYEQYF. For the CDR3, the DNA is TGTGCCAGCAGACCCGAATCAGGGTACGAGCAGTACTTC.

The chain recombines TRBV7-9 with TRBJ2-7; 8 bases align to TRBD2. This CDR3 has 15 amino acids. Trimming took 5 bases from V and 6 from J; bases not matched to a gene: 12. CDR1 and CDR2 from the germline V gene are SEHNR and FQNEAQ (reference sequence). CDR3 nucleotides: TGTGCCAGCAGCGCCCAAGCGGGGGTCTCCCCCGAGCAGTACTTC. Its protein is CASSAQAGVSPEQYF. Together with reference TRBV7-9 and TRBJ2-7, the CDR3 gives the full variable domain: DTGVSQNPRHKITKRGQNVTFRCDPISEHNRLYWYRQTLGQGPEFLTYFQNEAQLEKSRLLSDRFSAERPKGSFSTLEIQRTEQGDSAMYLCASSAQAGVSPEQYFGPGTRLTVT.

The rearrangement joins TRBV6-5 to TRBJ1-6; 10 bases line up with TRBD1. V lost 1 base, J lost 6 bases, and 3 bases stayed unmatched. This CDR3 region has 16 residues. CDR1 and CDR2 from the germline V gene are MNHEY and SVGAGI. The CDR3 protein is CASSYLDRGLNSPLHF. DNA of the CDR3: TGTGCCAGCAGTTACTTAGACAGGGGGCTTAATTCACCCCTCCACTTT.

The chain couples TRBV14 to TRBJ2-5, with D possibly being TRBD2 (6 bases). This CDR3 contains 16 residues. Germline V lookup: CDR1 SGHDN, CDR2 FVKESK. V was clipped by 0 bases and J by 5 bases, with 16 bases between them. CDR3 amino acids: CASSQEGEASAETQYF. CDR3 bases: TGTGCCAGCAGCCAAGAAGGGGAGGCTAGCGCCGAGACCCAGTACTTC. Variable domain in full (rest from reference TRBV14 and TRBJ2-5): EAGVTQFPSHSVIEKGQTVTLRCDPISGHDNLYWYRRVMGKEIKFLLHFVKESKQDESGMPNNRFLAERTGGTYSTLKVQPAELEDSGVYFCASSQEGEASAETQYFGPGTRLLVL.

In this sample, this clone turned up a few times. This chain links TRBV2 with TRBJ1-2, with TRBD1 identical over 8 bases. The CDR3 consists of 13 residues. The germline gives CDR1 SNHLY, CDR2 FYNNEI. Unmatched junction bases numbered 5, after V lost 5 bases and J lost 6 bases. CDR3 sequence reads: CASSITGQDGYTF. Here the CDR3 DNA reads TGTGCCAGCAGTATAACGGGACAGGATGGCTACACCTTC.

The genes are TRBV5-6 and TRBJ2-7; possible D gene TRBD2, 6 bases. V was pared by 0 bases and J by 1 base, with 20 bases between. The length of the CDR3 is 18 residues. Germline V CDR1 and CDR2: SGHDT, YYEEEE. The DNA for the CDR3 is TGTGCCAGCAGCTTGGTTGTGACCCAGGGAGGTAGATCCTACGAGCAGTACTTC. Encoded protein: CASSLVVTQGGRSYEQYF.

The rearrangement uses TRBV7-6 and TRBJ1-1; 9 bases align to TRBD1. The germline V gene encodes CDR1 SGHVS and CDR2 FNYEAQ. J gave up 6 bases and V 4 bases, and 3 bases lay outside the gene matches. CDR3 length equals 13 residues. The CDR3 sequence: CASSWGQGAEAFF. As DNA, the CDR3 is TGTGCCAGCAGCTGGGGACAGGGAGCTGAAGCTTTCTTT.

This sequence joins TRBV9 and TRBJ1-2, with TRBD1 identical over 7 bases. V lost 5 bases and J lost 5; bases outside the gene matches: 15. The CDR3 is 16 amino acids. CDR1 and CDR2 (germline): SGDLS, YYNGEE. This CDR3 reads CASSDPYRDSLYGYTF. In DNA, the CDR3 is TGTGCCAGCAGTGACCCTTATCGGGACAGCCTTTATGGCTACACCTTC.

This clone was picked up one time. This chain uses TRBV29-1 with TRBJ2-7, with D uncertain. Trimming shortened V by 3 bases and J by 3 bases, and 9 bases separated the two germline ends. The germline gives CDR1 SQVTM, CDR2 ANQGSEA. The CDR3 loop spans 12 amino acids. In nucleotides, the CDR3 is TGCAGCGTTGACGGCCCGGGCTACGAGCAGTACTTC. Its translation is CSVDGPGYEQYF.

The V and J genes are TRBV5-6 and TRBJ1-2; 11 bases are a match to TRBD1. The V and J ends lost 4 bases and 4 bases, in that order; junction bases with no gene match: 3. This CDR3 has 14 amino acids. Germline V lookup: CDR1 SGHDT, CDR2 YYEEEE. The CDR3 bases are TGTGCCAGCAGCCGGACAGGGGGCGGCTATGGCTACACCTTC. This sequence encodes CASSRTGGGYGYTF.

This sequence joins TRBV4-1 and TRBJ2-1; 12 bases are shared with TRBD2. The V gene's germline CDR1 is MGHRA and CDR2 YSYEKL. Trimming removed 0 bases from V and 0 bases from J; junction bases left unmatched: 6. This CDR3 is built from 19 residues. CDR3 loop: CASSQEWTSGAGSYNEQFF. CDR3 nucleotide sequence: TGCGCCAGCAGCCAAGAATGGACTAGCGGGGCCGGCTCCTACAATGAGCAGTTCTTC.

The chain joins TRBV13 to TRBJ2-2, with 10 bases lining up with TRBD2. The CDR3 spans 15 residues. V was pared by 5 bases and J by 6 bases, with 6 bases of the junction left unmatched. CDR1 and CDR2 (germline): PRHDT, FYEKMQ (reference sequence). The CDR3 protein is CASSPRTSGSGELFF. The CDR3 region has the DNA TGTGCCAGCAGCCCCCGGACTAGCGGTTCCGGGGAGCTGTTTTTT.

This chain connects TRBV11-2 to TRBJ1-6, with 9 bases fitting TRBD1. V dropped 5 bases and J dropped 7; count of bases not matched to a gene: 6. This CDR3 has 15 amino acids. The V gene's germline CDR1 is SGHAT and CDR2 FQNNGV. The CDR3 is CASSRTGQGNSPLHF. The CDR3 bases are TGTGCCAGCAGCCGTACGGGACAGGGAAATTCACCCCTCCACTTT.

The V and J genes are TRBV7-8 and TRBJ1-1, with 8 bases identical to TRBD1. Germline V gene sequence: CDR1 SGHVS, CDR2 FQNEAQ. The CDR3 contains 15 residues. With 4 bases clipped from V and 5 bases from J, the junction kept 9 bases outside the gene matches. The CDR3 coding sequence is TGTGCCAGCAGCTCGGCCACCAGGGGGCAAACTGAAGCTTTCTTT. It yields the protein CASSSATRGQTEAFF.

V and J are TRBV5-1 and TRBJ1-4; 7 bases are shared with TRBD1. Germline V lookup: CDR1 SGHRS, CDR2 YFSETQ. This CDR3 is 15 amino acids long. V lost 3 bases to trimming and J lost 4 bases; unmatched junction nucleotides: 6. The chain's CDR3 is CASSSNRGGNEKLFF. CDR3 coding DNA: TGCGCCAGCAGCTCGAACAGGGGAGGTAATGAAAAACTGTTTTTT.

This clone occurred once. V usage is TRBV19 and J usage is TRBJ1-5, with a possible D match to TRBD1 (5 bases). The CDR3 runs to 15 residues. Germline lookup yields CDR1 LNHDA and CDR2 SQIVND (reference sequence). The V end was cut by 6 bases, the J end by 4 bases, with 16 bases between. The CDR3 sequence is CASRSRQKINQPQHF. CDR3 DNA: TGTGCCAGTAGAAGCAGACAGAAGATAAATCAGCCCCAGCATTTT.

The DNA of the CDR3 is TGCGCCAGCAGCTTGGCCGGGAGGGGACTCCAAGAGACCCAGTACTTC. The encoded protein is CASSLAGRGLQETQYF. The chain combines TRBV5-1 with TRBJ2-5; 8 positions match TRBD2. This CDR3 comprises 16 residues. Germline V gene sequence: CDR1 SGHRS, CDR2 YFSETQ. V lost 0 bases to trimming and J lost 1 base; unmatched junction nucleotides: 5.

V and J are TRBV19 and TRBJ2-4; D is perhaps TRBD2 (5 bases). The CDR3 spans 15 residues. Germline-derived CDR1 and CDR2 are LNHDA and SQIVND (reference sequence). Trimming cost V 8 bases and J 0 bases, with 14 bases left between them. As DNA, the CDR3 is TGTGCCAGTCGGGGTACGTCCCTAGCCAAAAACATTCAGTACTTC. Translation gives CASRGTSLAKNIQYF.

The rearrangement uses TRBV6-6 and TRBJ1-5, with D possibly being TRBD1 (5 bases). The length of the CDR3 is 16 residues. Germline V gene lookup returns CDR1 MNHNY and CDR2 SVGAGI (reference sequence). Between the trimmed V and J ends, which lost 2 bases and 0 bases, there was a span of 11 bases. For the CDR3, the DNA is TGTGCCAGCAGTTACGACAGTGCGTATAGCAATCAGCCCCAGCATTTT. Protein product: CASSYDSAYSNQPQHF.

The chain carries TRBV11-2 and TRBJ2-3, with TRBD1 as a possible D gene (6 bases). V lost 3 bases to trimming and J lost 0 bases, with 10 bases between them. The CDR3 has 15 residues. From germline, CDR1 is SGHAT and CDR2 FQNNGV. The CDR3 region is CASSLTGLSTDTQYF. The CDR3 DNA is TGTGCCAGCAGCTTGACAGGCCTCAGCACAGATACGCAGTATTTT.

The chain links TRBV5-4 to TRBJ2-3, with 9 bases lining up with TRBD2. Per the germline V gene, CDR1 is SGHNT and CDR2 is YYREEE (reference sequence). V lost 0 bases, J lost 4 bases, and 6 bases stayed unmatched. CDR3 size: 16 residues. The CDR3 coding sequence is TGTGCCAGCAGCTTGGGCGGAGTAGCGGGGGCAGATACGCAGTATTTT. Translation: CASSLGGVAGADTQYF.

J is TRBJ2-1 and V is TRBV29-1, with 10 positions matching TRBD1. The CDR3 has 13 amino acids. Losses at the gene ends were 0 bases for V and 9 bases for J; bases not matched to a gene: 2. Germline CDR1 and CDR2: SQVTM and ANQGSEA. Here the CDR3 DNA reads TGCAGCGTTGAAGAGACAGGGGGCCGTGAGCAGTTCTTC. Residues: CSVEETGGREQFF.

The chain combines TRBV27 with TRBJ1-6; 8 bases match TRBD1. Germline lookup yields CDR1 MNHEY and CDR2 SMNVEV (reference sequence). The length of the CDR3 is 17 residues. Losses at the gene ends were 9 bases for V and 2 bases for J; bases not matched to a gene: 12. CDR3 nucleotide sequence: TGTGCCAGGGGGACAGGTAGACATCTCCCCTATAATTCACCCCTCCACTTT. It is translated as CARGTGRHLPYNSPLHF.

The chain links TRBV4-3 to TRBJ2-3; maybe TRBD2 (5 bases). CDR1 and CDR2 from the germline V gene are LGHNA and YSLEER. Trimming removed 0 bases at V and 3 bases at J, with 10 bases between. The length of the CDR3 is 15 residues. The CDR3: CASSQDRLATDTQYF. CDR3 nucleotide sequence: TGCGCCAGCAGCCAAGATCGCCTAGCTACAGATACGCAGTATTTT.

The chain links TRBV9 to TRBJ2-1; D is ambiguous. Trimming pared 0 bases from V and 8 bases from J, leaving 6 bases between. This CDR3 comprises 12 residues. Germline lookup yields CDR1 SGDLS and CDR2 YYNGEE. In DNA form, the CDR3 reads TGTGCCAGCAGCGTAGTTTCCTATGAGCAGTTCTTC. Translating gives CASSVVSYEQFF.

The chain carries TRBV12-5 and TRBJ1-5; a weak D match, TRBD1 (5 bases). Trimming shortened V by 4 bases and J by 5 bases, and 12 bases separated the two germline ends. In germline, CDR1 is LGHNT, CDR2 FRNRAP. CDR3 length equals 14 residues. CDR3 residues: CASGSALGHQPQHF. In DNA, the CDR3 is TGTGCTAGTGGTTCCGCTTTGGGGCATCAGCCCCAGCATTTT. Combining the CDR3 with reference TRBV12-5 and TRBJ1-5 gives the whole variable domain DARVTQTPRHKVTEMGQEVTMRCQPILGHNTVFWYRQTMMQGLELLAYFRNRAPLDDSGMPKDRFSAEMPDATLATLKIQPSEPRDSAVYFCASGSALGHQPQHFGDGTRLSIL.

V is TRBV5-1 and J is TRBJ2-2, with D uncertain. Germline V gene data show CDR1 as SGHRS and CDR2 as YFSETQ. V gave up 5 bases and J gave up 1 base, with 12 bases separating them. CDR3 size: 15 residues. The CDR3 nucleotides read TGCGCCAGCAGATCATCGAGCCTGAACACCGGGGAGCTGTTTTTT. Protein: CASRSSSLNTGELFF. The full variable domain, in which reference TRBV5-1 and TRBJ2-2 provide the parts outside the CDR3, is KAGVTQTPRYLIKTRGQQVTLSCSPISGHRSVSWYQQTPGQGLQFLFEYFSETQRNKGNFPGRFSGRQFSNSRSEMNVSTLELGDSALYLCASRSSSLNTGELFFGEGSRLTVL.